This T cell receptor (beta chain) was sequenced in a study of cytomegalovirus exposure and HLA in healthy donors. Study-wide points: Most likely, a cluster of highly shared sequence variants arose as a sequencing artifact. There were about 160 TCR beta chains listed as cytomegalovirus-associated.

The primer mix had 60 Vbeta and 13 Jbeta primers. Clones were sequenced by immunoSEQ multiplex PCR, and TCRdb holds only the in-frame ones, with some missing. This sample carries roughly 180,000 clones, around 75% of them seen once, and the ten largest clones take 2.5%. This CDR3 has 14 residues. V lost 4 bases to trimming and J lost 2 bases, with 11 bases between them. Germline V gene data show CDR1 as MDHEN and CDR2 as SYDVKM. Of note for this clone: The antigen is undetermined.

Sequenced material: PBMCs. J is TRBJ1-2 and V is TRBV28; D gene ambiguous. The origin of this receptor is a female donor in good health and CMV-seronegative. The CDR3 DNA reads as TGTGCCAGCAGTTGGGTGGGAGGAAACTATGGCTACACCTTC. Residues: CASSWVGGNYGYTF.